The present T cell receptor (beta chain) was sequenced within a study of patients and donors after allogeneic stem cell transplantation. A single record per CDR3 protein comes from TCRdb applying MiXCR to the RT-PCR reads. The sample lists roughly 230,000 distinct CDR3 sequences; 13% to 15% were seen once. This clonotype was observed a few times. The receptor's source is a human donor who was either an allogeneic HSCT recipient or a stem cell or donor lymphocyte infusion donor (not recorded which). It is not recorded whose cells these are; they may come from a transplant donor. The sequencing sample was made of blood, either unsorted or a sorted T cell fraction (not recorded which).

This CDR3 is CASSLRAGDQPQHF. The CDR3 coding sequence is TGTGCCAGCAGTTTAAGGGCAGGGGACCAGCCCCAGCATTTT. The chain carries TRBV12-3 or TRBV12-4 and TRBJ1-5, with a tentative D call TRBD1 (6 bases). CDR3 length: 14 residues. V shed 2 bases and J shed 7 bases, with 12 bases lying between them.